This T cell receptor (beta chain) came from a study of shared clonotypes between healthy human individuals. Study findings and constraints: Around 5.4% of naive CD4 clonotypes were common to a handful of donors.

Repertoires were generated with immunoSEQ multiplex PCR, while TCRdb's copy carries only in-frame clones and drops some. The sample has hundreds of thousands of clones, approximately 90% seen once. Positive CCR7 selection of CD45RO-negative cells yielded the naive CD8 cells, and terminally differentiated effector memory CD45RA+ cells were excluded. As for this clone: Antigen unknown.

The material sequenced was naive CD8+ T cells sorted from blood. The clonotype originates from a man aged 30-40 years in good health.

The CDR3 DNA sequence: TGTGCCAGCAGTTTCTCCCCCCACAATGAGCAGTTCTTC. Protein: CASSFSPHNEQFF. The chain carries TRBV27 and TRBJ2-1, with D hard to call. This CDR3 spans 13 amino acids. V lost 3 bases and J lost 5, with 8 bases in between. Germline V lookup: CDR1 MNHEY, CDR2 SMNVEV (reference sequence).